These 30 T cell receptor beta chains share one sample of origin, sequenced in a study of shared clonotypes between healthy human individuals. The assay was immunoSEQ multiplex PCR, and TCRdb's table has in-frame clones only and misses some. Altogether hundreds of thousands of clones are present, roughly 96% being singletons, with the ten largest covering about 0.32%. The sample was memory CD8+ T cells sorted from blood. Subset meaning: CD45RO+ cells pooled with CCR7-negative TemRA cells. These receptors originate from a man aged 25-40 years in good health.

The chain uses TRBV7-2 and TRBJ2-1, with 8 nucleotides matching TRBD2. The CDR3 has 14 amino acids. With 8 bases clipped from V and 4 bases from J, the junction kept 7 bases outside the gene matches. Looked up from germline, CDR1 is SGHTA and CDR2 is FQGNSA. CDR3 region: CASQREPQYNEQFF. The DNA of the CDR3 is TGTGCCAGCCAGCGGGAGCCTCAATACAATGAGCAGTTCTTC.

The V and J genes are TRBV30 and TRBJ2-1; D tentatively fits TRBD1 or TRBD2 (6 bases each). The V end was cut by 2 bases, the J end by 3 bases, with 14 bases between. From germline, CDR1 is GTSNPN and CDR2 SVGIG (reference sequence). This CDR3 comprises 15 residues. The CDR3 region is CAWSLRRGNYNEQFF. The DNA for the CDR3 is TGTGCCTGGAGTTTAAGGAGGGGGAACTACAATGAGCAGTTCTTC.

The chain employs TRBV30 and TRBJ1-2; TRBD1 might be the D (6 bases). Germline CDR1 and CDR2: GTSNPN and SVGIG (reference sequence). The CDR3 length is 14 residues. V dropped 2 bases and J dropped 2 bases, with 12 bases sitting between them. CDR3 residues: CAWSLGGGNYGYTF. The DNA for the CDR3 is TGTGCCTGGAGTCTCGGCGGGGGCAACTATGGCTACACCTTC.

The chain employs TRBV27 and TRBJ2-2; D not certain. There are 14 residues in the CDR3. CDR1 MNHEY and CDR2 SMNVEV come from the germline V gene (reference sequence). Trimming stripped 3 bases from V and 2 bases from J, with 7 bases between. The chain's CDR3 is CASSLTQNTGELFF. The CDR3 nucleotides read TGTGCCAGCAGTTTGACCCAAAACACCGGGGAGCTGTTTTTT.

This chain joins TRBV29-1 and TRBJ2-5, with D uncertain. The V end lost 6 bases, the J end lost 4 bases, and 15 bases lay between the germline ends. The CDR3 extends over 13 amino acids. Germline assignment: CDR1 SQVTM and CDR2 ANQGSEA. CDR3 region: CSVISHRGETQYF. The DNA of the CDR3 is TGCAGCGTCATCTCCCATCGTGGAGAGACCCAGTACTTC.

This clone was recorded only once. The genes are TRBV28 and TRBJ1-5; a possible D gene is TRBD1 (6 bases). The CDR3 is 15 residues long. V shed 2 bases and J shed 6 bases, with 14 bases lying between them. Per the germline V gene, CDR1 is MDHEN and CDR2 is SYDVKM. The CDR3 region has the DNA TGTGCCAGCAGTTTAGGGCGGGGGCCGACTCAGCCCCAGCATTTT. This gives the protein CASSLGRGPTQPQHF.

The CDR3 DNA reads as TGTGCCAGCAGCCAAGATTGGTCCGGGACAAACCCCACCCCTCTTCCCTCAAGGTACTTC. Protein sequence: CASSQDWSGTNPTPLPSRYF. The gene calls are TRBV4-2 and TRBJ2-7; a possible D gene is TRBD1 (6 bases). The CDR3 is 20 amino acids. V gave up 0 bases and J gave up 12 bases, with 36 bases separating them. CDR1 is LGHNA and CDR2 is YNFKEQ in the germline V gene.

The chain carries TRBV7-3 and TRBJ1-3; D uncertain. Per the germline V gene, CDR1 is SGHTA and CDR2 is FQGTGA. The CDR3 is 13 amino acids. The ends were cut back, 5 bases at V and 3 bases at J, with 8 bases in the middle. CDR3 protein: CASSQGLGNTIYF. CDR3 nucleotides: TGTGCCAGCAGCCAAGGGCTTGGAAACACCATATATTTT.

The chain recombines TRBV5-6 with TRBJ1-2; D is uncertain. The CDR3 has 13 amino acids. Germline CDR1 and CDR2: SGHDT and YYEEEE. The ends were cut back, 0 bases at V and 8 bases at J, with 11 bases in the middle. DNA of the CDR3: TGTGCCAGCAGCTTGGGAGGGTTACCGGGCTACACCTTC. Protein: CASSLGGLPGYTF.

This chain joins TRBV2 and TRBJ2-5; D uncertain. This CDR3 has 13 amino acids. V shed 6 bases and J shed 5 bases, with 13 bases lying between them. The V gene's germline CDR1 is SNHLY and CDR2 FYNNEI. The CDR3 nucleotides are TGTGCCAGCAGAAGACATTCCGTGGAGACCCAGTACTTC. It is translated as CASRRHSVETQYF.

This rearrangement joins TRBV4-1 to TRBJ2-2; the match to TRBD2 covers 7 bases. Looked up from germline, CDR1 is MGHRA and CDR2 is YSYEKL. CDR3 size: 19 residues. V dropped 4 bases and J dropped 0; count of bases not matched to a gene: 14. In DNA, the CDR3 is TGCGCCAGCAGCCCCCGTGGAGCTAGCGGAACCTCGAACACCGGGGAGCTGTTTTTT. This codes for CASSPRGASGTSNTGELFF.

This rearrangement joins TRBV6-1 to TRBJ1-1; tentative D call: TRBD1 (5 bases). The V gene lost 4 bases and the J gene lost 4 bases, with 7 bases spanning the gap. This CDR3 is built from 12 residues. CDR1 and CDR2 (germline): MNHNS, SASEGT. In DNA, the CDR3 is TGTGCCAGCAGTGGGGGGGGCACTGAAGCTTTCTTT. It codes for CASSGGGTEAFF.

The chain links TRBV5-6 to TRBJ1-1; 9 bases line up with TRBD1. Germline values: CDR1 SGHDT, CDR2 YYEEEE. The junction had 6 bases not matched to a gene; V was cut back by 5 bases and J by 7 bases. This CDR3 comprises 13 residues. Here the CDR3 reads CASSLQGAGEAFF. The DNA of the CDR3 is TGTGCCAGCAGTCTACAGGGGGCAGGTGAAGCTTTCTTT. Full variable domain (missing parts from reference TRBV5-6 and TRBJ1-1): DAGVTQSPTHLIKTRGQQVTLRCSPKSGHDTVSWYQQALGQGPQFIFQYYEEEERQRGNFPDRFSGHQFPNYSSELNVNALLLGDSALYLCASSLQGAGEAFFGQGTRLTVV.

The chain employs TRBV4-1 and TRBJ2-7; D remains ambiguous. Germline-derived CDR1 and CDR2 are MGHRA and YSYEKL. CDR3 length equals 15 residues. Trimming took 1 base from V and 2 from J, leaving 12 bases between them. CDR3 nucleotide sequence: TGCGCCAGCAGCCAAGGGTCCTTTGGCACCTACGAGCAGTACTTC. It encodes CASSQGSFGTYEQYF.

The chain links TRBV28 to TRBJ1-5; D is uncertain. The germline V gene has CDR1 MDHEN and CDR2 SYDVKM. The CDR3 loop spans 12 amino acids. With 6 bases removed from V and 9 bases from J, the gap between germline ends came to 12 bases. CDR3 sequence: CASRTAGRPQHF. The CDR3 DNA sequence: TGTGCCAGCAGGACGGCCGGTCGGCCCCAGCATTTT.

V gene TRBV9 combines with J gene TRBJ1-5; TRBD1 agrees at 7 bases. The CDR3 is 14 amino acids. Germline V gene lookup returns CDR1 SGDLS and CDR2 YYNGEE. V trimming: 4 bases; J trimming: 5 bases; junction bases outside the gene matches: 6. CDR3: CASSHGDRDQPQHF. The DNA of the CDR3 is TGTGCCAGCAGCCATGGCGACAGGGATCAGCCCCAGCATTTT.

This clone was recorded once. The chain joins TRBV28 to TRBJ1-3; no clear D. Trimming stripped 6 bases from V and 0 bases from J, with 12 bases between. In germline, CDR1 is MDHEN, CDR2 SYDVKM. This CDR3 is 15 amino acids long. The DNA of the CDR3 is TGTGCCAGCAGCCCCACGGCGTCCTCTGGAAACACCATATATTTT. Amino acids: CASSPTASSGNTIYF.

The rearrangement links TRBV7-2 to TRBJ2-5; TRBD2 agrees at 9 bases. The V segment lost 1 base and the J segment 5 bases; nucleotides outside the gene matches: 5. The CDR3 is made up of 15 amino acids. CDR1 is SGHTA and CDR2 is FQGNSA in the germline V gene. Here the CDR3 DNA reads TGTGCCAGCAGCTTAGTAGCGGGAGTTGGGGAGACCCAGTACTTC. It codes for CASSLVAGVGETQYF. The complete variable domain, with remaining parts taken from reference TRBV7-2 and TRBJ2-5, reads GAGVSQSPSNKVTEKGKDVELRCDPISGHTALYWYRQSLGQGLEFLIYFQGNSAPDKSGLPSDRFSAERTGGSVSTLTIQRTQQEDSAVYLCASSLVAGVGETQYFGPGTRLLVL.

The chain uses TRBV5-4 and TRBJ2-1; D is unclear. The germline CDR1 and CDR2 sequences are SGHNT and YYREEE (reference sequence). This CDR3 has 15 residues. Trimming took off 1 base at V and 6 bases at J, with 14 bases between the two ends. CDR3 in DNA: TGTGCCAGCAGCTTGTCGATAGAGACGGTCAATGAGCAGTTCTTC. Its protein is CASSLSIETVNEQFF.

The gene calls are TRBV6-5 and TRBJ2-7; D is possibly TRBD1 (6 bases). The CDR3 contains 15 residues. V lost 2 bases and J lost 4, with 15 bases in between. Germline V CDR1 and CDR2: MNHEY, SVGAGI. As DNA, the CDR3 is TGTGCCAGCAGTTACCCAGGGGCTAAAGGATACGAGCAGTACTTC. It specifies CASSYPGAKGYEQYF.

This clone was seen only once. Written as DNA, the CDR3 is TGCAGCGTTGGCCTCCCTATTAGAGACAACTATGGCTACACCTTC. Translated, it gives CSVGLPIRDNYGYTF. The genes are TRBV29-1 and TRBJ1-2; no clear D. Germline values: CDR1 SQVTM, CDR2 ANQGSEA. The CDR3 is 15 residues long. The V and J ends lost 4 bases and 2 bases respectively, with 17 bases between them.

The V and J genes are TRBV4-1 and TRBJ2-4; a weak D match, TRBD2 (6 bases). The germline V gene encodes CDR1 MGHRA and CDR2 YSYEKL. CDR3 length equals 18 residues. Trimming took 6 bases from V and 3 from J, leaving 24 bases between them. DNA for the CDR3: TGCGCCAGCAGTCAAAGACTCACCGGGACCGGGAGCAAAAACATTCAGTACTTC. Translated, it gives CASSQRLTGTGSKNIQYF.

This clone is a singleton in its sample. This chain links TRBV6-1 with TRBJ2-7, with 7 positions matching TRBD1. In germline, CDR1 is MNHNS, CDR2 SASEGT. The CDR3 totals 19 residues. With 2 bases clipped from V and 5 bases from J, the junction kept 21 bases outside the gene matches. DNA for the CDR3: TGTGCCAGCAGTGAATTGAAAGGGTCGTGGGGACAGATACTAAACGAGCAGTACTTC. Its translation is CASSELKGSWGQILNEQYF.

This clone was counted between two and nine times. The CDR3 nucleotides read TGTGCCTGGAGCCGTCTCGGGGTGACTGAAGCTTTCTTT. Its protein is CAWSRLGVTEAFF. The V gene is TRBV30, the J gene TRBJ1-1; D gene uncertain. The CDR3 covers 13 residues. Germline V gene lookup returns CDR1 GTSNPN and CDR2 SVGIG (reference sequence). Trimming removed 3 bases from V and 5 bases from J, with 13 bases in between. The entire variable domain, with the rest obtained from reference TRBV30 and TRBJ1-1, is as follows: SQTIHQWPATLVQPVGSPLSLECTVEGTSNPNLYWYRQAAGRGLQLLFYSVGIGQISSEVPQNLSASRPQDRQFILSSKKLLLSDSGFYLCAWSRLGVTEAFFGQGTRLTVV.

V is TRBV14 and J is TRBJ2-3; TRBD2 aligns across 12 bases. CDR3 length: 17 amino acids. V dropped 0 bases and J dropped 4; count of bases not matched to a gene: 5. From germline, CDR1 is SGHDN and CDR2 FVKESK. CDR3 amino acids: CASSQDPSGRAADTQYF. In nucleotides, the CDR3 is TGTGCCAGCAGCCAAGACCCTAGCGGGAGGGCCGCAGATACGCAGTATTTT.

This chain joins TRBV29-1 and TRBJ2-3; D unresolved. V lost 2 bases and J lost 3, with 6 bases in between. The CDR3 runs 12 residues. The germline gives CDR1 SQVTM, CDR2 ANQGSEA. In DNA form, the CDR3 reads TGCAGCGTTGAACTGGAGACAGATACGCAGTATTTT. Its protein is CSVELETDTQYF.

On this clone itself: The identical CDR3 is also encoded by other nucleotide sequences in the sample. This chain links TRBV4-2 with TRBJ2-3; D not certain. V was shortened by 1 base and J by 5 bases, with 4 bases between the two germline ends. Germline V gives CDR1 LGHNA, CDR2 YNFKEQ. This CDR3 is built from 12 residues. The CDR3, as DNA: TGTGCCAGCAGCCAAGTTAGAGATACGCAGTATTTT. Translated, it gives CASSQVRDTQYF.

The chain couples TRBV7-9 to TRBJ2-2; D not resolved. Trimming left V 1 base short and J 4 bases short, with 10 bases between. CDR1 is SEHNR and CDR2 is FQNEAQ in the germline V gene (reference sequence). The CDR3 extends over 15 amino acids. For the CDR3, the DNA is TGTGCCAGCAGCTTAGGGGCAGGCCCCACCGGGGAGCTGTTTTTT. The encoded protein is CASSLGAGPTGELFF.

The rearrangement links TRBV5-4 to TRBJ2-3; 7 bases line up with TRBD2. With 0 bases clipped from V and 0 bases from J, the junction kept 10 bases outside the gene matches. Germline lookup yields CDR1 SGHNT and CDR2 YYREEE (reference sequence). This CDR3 region has 18 residues. The CDR3 DNA sequence: TGTGCCAGCAGCTTGGCCCCAGCGGGGTACAGTAGCACAGATACGCAGTATTTT. Translating gives CASSLAPAGYSSTDTQYF. Complete variable domain (other parts from reference TRBV5-4 and TRBJ2-3): ETGVTQSPTHLIKTRGQQVTLRCSSQSGHNTVSWYQQALGQGPQFIFQYYREEENGRGNFPPRFSGLQFPNYSSELNVNALELDDSALYLCASSLAPAGYSSTDTQYFGPGTRLTVL.

This clone was seen only once. The chain is built from TRBV28 and TRBJ2-5, with 14 positions matching TRBD2. The CDR3 spans 16 residues. Germline trimming cut 5 bases from V and 2 bases from J; bases unmatched to any gene: 4. Germline V lookup: CDR1 MDHEN, CDR2 SYDVKM. The DNA for the CDR3 is TGTGCCAGCAGTCTGGGACTAGCGGGAGCACAAGAGACCCAGTACTTC. It yields the protein CASSLGLAGAQETQYF.